The rows below give T cell receptor beta chains drawn from one sample of a study of cytomegalovirus exposure and HLA in healthy donors. Profiling relied on immunoSEQ multiplex PCR, and the TCRdb table lists in-frame clones only, not all of them. Of about 150,000 clones detected, approximately 86% appear once; the ten largest clones hold about 22%. Sequenced input: PBMCs. Receptors were obtained from a man younger than 35 in good health and CMV-seropositive. Both conserved end residues are part of each CDR3. The D gene is left open where the match is weak. Clone size is given for some rows only: seen once, a few or many times, or a class if the clone is expanded.

TRBV6-5	-	TRBJ2-7	-	CASRQGDPYEQYF	TGTGCCAGCAGACAGGGTGATCCCTACGAGCAGTACTTC
TRBV4-3	TRBD1	TRBJ1-1	few	CASRDRGDTEAFF	TGCGCCAGCAGGGACAGGGGGGACACTGAAGCTTTCTTT
TRBV6-5	-	TRBJ1-5	few	CASSPRDSNQPQHF	TGTGCCAGCAGTCCGCGGGACAGCAATCAGCCCCAGCATTTT
TRBV7-9	TRBD2	TRBJ2-1	-	CASSLASLAGGFEQFF	TGTGCCAGCAGCTTAGCATCTCTAGCGGGGGGTTTTGAGCAGTTCTTC
TRBV25-1	-	TRBJ1-6	-	CASTPLGRGDSPLHF	TGTGCCAGCACCCCACTGGGCAGGGGTGATTCACCCCTCCACTTT
TRBV21-1	-	TRBJ1-1	-	CASSTGQAEAFF	TGTGCCAGCAGCACGGGACAGGCTGAAGCTTTCTTT
TRBV5-1	-	TRBJ1-2	-	CASSLVGGSNYGYTF	TGCGCCAGCAGCTTGGTAGGCGGCTCTAACTATGGCTACACCTTC
TRBV30	TRBD2	TRBJ2-1	-	CAWSKGSGRNEQFF	TGTGCCTGGAGTAAGGGGAGCGGGAGGAATGAGCAGTTCTTC
TRBV7-8	TRBD2	TRBJ2-1	-	CASSLVGGAYNEQFF	TGTGCCAGCAGCTTAGTGGGGGGGGCCTACAATGAGCAGTTCTTC
TRBV6-5	TRBD1	TRBJ1-2	-	CASTILQGGSGGYTF	TGTGCCAGCACTATATTACAGGGGGGCTCGGGAGGCTACACCTTC
TRBV7-9	-	TRBJ2-7	many	CATTLGQHYEQYF	TGTGCCACTACACTCGGACAGCACTACGAGCAGTACTTC
TRBV11-2	TRBD1	TRBJ1-1	-	CASSPLDRGRMNTEAFF	TGTGCCAGCAGCCCTCTGGACAGGGGGCGGATGAACACTGAAGCTTTCTTT
TRBV7-2	TRBD1	TRBJ2-7	-	CASRTPGTGPYEQYF	TGTGCCAGCAGGACACCGGGGACAGGGCCCTACGAGCAGTACTTC
TRBV4-1	TRBD2	TRBJ2-5	-	CASSLRSGANQETQYF	TGCGCCAGCAGCCTTCGTAGCGGGGCTAATCAAGAGACCCAGTACTTC
TRBV9	TRBD1	TRBJ1-3	-	CASSGRDRFSGNTIYF	TGTGCCAGCAGCGGCCGGGACAGGTTCTCTGGAAACACCATATATTTT
TRBV28	TRBD2	TRBJ2-1	-	CASTAAGRNEQFF	TGTGCCAGTACCGCAGCGGGGCGAAATGAGCAGTTCTTC
TRBV9	-	TRBJ1-2	few	CASSPGTGLETF	TGTGCCAGCAGCCCAGGCACAGGCCTCGAGACCTTC
TRBV18	-	TRBJ1-1	-	CASSPPPGGFTEAFF	TGTGCCAGCTCACCACCTCCCGGCGGGTTCACTGAAGCTTTCTTT
TRBV6-5	TRBD1	TRBJ1-6	once	CASSLGTAYNSPLHF	TGTGCCAGCAGCCTCGGGACAGCCTATAATTCACCCCTCCACTTT
TRBV7-2	-	TRBJ1-2	-	CASSLGGGARGYTF	TGTGCCAGCAGCTTAGGAGGAGGGGCGCGGGGCTACACCTTC
TRBV4-1	TRBD2	TRBJ2-1	-	CASSQGVGRGGPNEQFF	TGCGCCAGCAGCCAAGGTGTGGGGCGGGGGGGACCCAATGAGCAGTTCTTC
TRBV7-2	-	TRBJ2-7	many	CASSLAGGPQEQYF	TGTGCCAGCAGCTTAGCGGGGGGGCCTCAAGAGCAGTACTTC
TRBV5-4	-	TRBJ2-7	few	CASSVTDRQGAYEQYF	TGTGCCAGCAGCGTTACCGACAGGCAAGGGGCCTACGAGCAGTACTTC
TRBV5-4	TRBD2	TRBJ2-5	once	CASSRGLAQETQYF	TGTGCCAGCAGCCGGGGACTAGCGCAGGAGACCCAGTACTTC
TRBV6-5	-	TRBJ2-2	-	CASSYSGAGTGELFF	TGTGCCAGCAGTTACTCGGGGGCCGGCACCGGGGAGCTGTTTTTT
TRBV4-1	-	TRBJ1-2	-	CASSQVEGANYGYTF	TGCGCCAGCAGCCAAGTTGAAGGAGCTAACTATGGCTACACCTTC
TRBV5-6	TRBD2	TRBJ2-3	-	CASSQTSGGAGGTDTQYF	TGTGCCAGCAGCCAGACTAGCGGGGGGGCCGGGGGCACAGATACGCAGTATTTT
TRBV5-1	TRBD1	TRBJ2-7	once	CASSLETGGYEQYF	TGCGCCAGCAGCTTGGAGACAGGGGGCTACGAGCAGTACTTC
TRBV5-6	TRBD1	TRBJ2-7	-	CASSLSGTARYEQYF	TGTGCCAGCAGCTTGAGTGGGACAGCCCGCTACGAGCAGTACTTC
TRBV18	TRBD2	TRBJ2-7	once	CASSLGLAGEGNEQYF	TGTGCCAGCTCACTAGGTCTTGCGGGAGAGGGGAACGAGCAGTACTTC
TRBV30	-	TRBJ2-1	-	CAWSPVRGEQFF	TGTGCCTGGAGTCCCGTACGAGGGGAGCAGTTCTTC
TRBV7-8	-	TRBJ1-3	-	CASSLGQGFSGNTIYF	TGTGCCAGCAGCTTAGGGCAGGGGTTCTCTGGAAACACCATATATTTT
TRBV7-2	TRBD1	TRBJ2-3	once	CASSFITGGGTDTQYF	TGTGCCAGCAGCTTTATTACAGGGGGCGGCACAGATACGCAGTATTTT
TRBV7-3	TRBD1	TRBJ2-2	once	CASSTGTGSGELFF	TGTGCCAGCAGCACCGGGACAGGGTCCGGGGAGCTGTTTTTT
TRBV4-3	TRBD1	TRBJ1-3	-	CASSQDGRGRSGNTIYF	TGCGCCAGCAGCCAAGATGGTAGGGGGCGAAGTGGAAACACCATATATTTT
TRBV5-1	TRBD1	TRBJ2-1	-	CASSVQGDEQFF	TGCGCCAGCAGCGTACAGGGGGATGAGCAGTTCTTC
TRBV6-5	TRBD1	TRBJ1-1	-	CASSYVDRLNTEAFF	TGTGCCAGCAGTTACGTGGACAGGCTTAACACTGAAGCTTTCTTT
TRBV7-2	-	TRBJ2-1	-	CASSFSGSSYNEQFF	TGTGCCAGCAGCTTTAGCGGTAGCTCCTACAATGAGCAGTTCTTC
TRBV2	-	TRBJ2-1	-	CASSVKNEQFF	TGTGCCAGCAGTGTAAAAAATGAGCAGTTCTTC
TRBV4-1	-	TRBJ1-2	-	CASSQPGAAGYGYTF	TGCGCCAGCAGCCAACCAGGGGCCGCCGGGTATGGCTACACCTTC
TRBV7-3	-	TRBJ2-1	-	CASSLTVSSYNEQFF	TGTGCCAGCAGCTTAACTGTGAGCTCCTACAATGAGCAGTTCTTC
TRBV7-3	-	TRBJ2-7	few	CASYLQANYEQYF	TGTGCCAGCTATTTACAGGCGAACTACGAGCAGTACTTC
TRBV5-1	-	TRBJ1-4	-	CASSLGPGGVGEKLFF	TGCGCCAGCAGCTTGGGGCCGGGGGGCGTGGGTGAAAAACTGTTTTTT
TRBV5-6	TRBD1	TRBJ1-4	-	CASSKNRGPNEKLFF	TGTGCCAGCTCAAAAAACAGGGGACCTAATGAAAAACTGTTTTTT
TRBV7-3	-	TRBJ2-1	-	CASSLGGSYNEQFF	TGTGCCAGCAGCTTAGGAGGCTCCTACAATGAGCAGTTCTTC
TRBV7-2	-	TRBJ2-5	-	CASSVNMETQYF	TGTGCCAGCAGCGTGAACATGGAGACCCAGTACTTC